This T cell receptor (beta chain) stems from a study of technical replicates of blood from several donors. TCRdb's table, derived via immunoSEQ multiplex PCR, lists solely in-frame clones and lacks some. The sample includes just over 80,000 clones, roughly 96% of them seen just once. Unmatched junction bases numbered 9, after V lost 4 bases and J lost 7 bases. The CDR3 has 15 residues. The sample was T cells isolated from PBMCs. This TCR was recovered from a human donor in good health. V usage is TRBV23-1 and J usage is TRBJ1-5; 8 bases map to TRBD1. TRBV23-1 qualifies as an ORF whose function is uncertain. DNA of the CDR3: TGCGCCAGCAGTCCCCCCAATCAGGGGGCACAGCCCCAGCATTTT. It translates to CASSPPNQGAQPQHF.